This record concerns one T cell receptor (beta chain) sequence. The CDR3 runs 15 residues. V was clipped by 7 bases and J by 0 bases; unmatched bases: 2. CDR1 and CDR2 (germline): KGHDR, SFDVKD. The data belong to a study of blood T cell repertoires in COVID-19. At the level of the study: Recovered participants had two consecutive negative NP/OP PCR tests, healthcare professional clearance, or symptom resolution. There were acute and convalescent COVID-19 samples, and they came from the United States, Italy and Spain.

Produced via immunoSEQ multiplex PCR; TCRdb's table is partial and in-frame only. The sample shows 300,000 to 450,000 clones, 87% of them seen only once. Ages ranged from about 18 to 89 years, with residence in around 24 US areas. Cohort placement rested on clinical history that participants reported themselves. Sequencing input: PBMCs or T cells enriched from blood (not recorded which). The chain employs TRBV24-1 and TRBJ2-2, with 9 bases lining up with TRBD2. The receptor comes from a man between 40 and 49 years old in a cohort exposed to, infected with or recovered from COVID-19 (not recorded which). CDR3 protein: CATSRTSANTGELFF. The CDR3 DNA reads TGTGCCACCAGCAGGACTAGCGCGAACACCGGGGAGCTGTTTTTT.